This T cell receptor (beta chain) was retrieved from a study of T cells expressing NK-cell markers. Study-level background: The sequencing cohort of eight donors included seven HCMV-seropositive individuals and one seronegative individual. Notes on the study in general: For a handful of donors, these clonotypes were likewise the leading ones in the CD3+CD56-NKG2C+ fraction. The share of CD8+ T cells held by dominant NKG2C+ clonotypes was about 1.0-7.5% in roughly 6 donors.

It was by 5'RACE template switching with UMIs that TCR beta cDNA was made. Reanalyzing the 5' RACE reads, TCRdb keeps one entry per CDR3 protein, without DNA. This sample's table has about 160,000 distinct CDR3 sequences. Germline V gene lookup returns CDR1 MDHEN and CDR2 SYDVKM. The CDR3 is made up of 15 amino acids. About this clonotype: What it binds is unknown.

The V gene is TRBV28, the J gene TRBJ2-7; TCRdb's assignment of TRBD2 cannot be checked, as there is no DNA. The sequence derives from a woman aged 18 to 75 in good health. Input material: blood T cells: a sorted CD56 or NKG2C T cell subset, CD4+ or CD8+ T cells, or bulk PBMC T cells (not recorded which). The CDR3 spells CASKPNGARAYEQYF. Filled out from reference TRBV28 and TRBJ2-7, the complete variable domain reads DVKVTQSSRYLVKRTGEKVFLECVQDMDHENMFWYRQDPGLGLRLIYFSYDVKMKEKGDIPEGYSVSREKKERFSLILESASTNQTSMYLCASKPNGARAYEQYFGPGTRLTVT.